The present TCR beta chain was sequenced within a study of metastatic and nonmetastatic thyroid tumors. The overall study: The study looked at repertoires side by side in blood and in tumor or nodule tissue from malignant and benign thyroid patients.

All patients were untreated before thyroid surgery. This clone appeared many times. The antigen remains undetermined. The germline V gene encodes CDR1 LGHDT and CDR2 YNNKEL (reference sequence). The CDR3 has 13 residues. With 5 bases removed from V and 2 bases from J, the gap between germline ends came to 10 bases. Study-level points and caveats: Significantly higher TCR beta diversity was reportedly seen in malignant thyroid tumors than benign nodules, in blood and tumor.

As originally analysed: Between-group CDR3 differences, defined by clinicopathological status, yielded a distant-metastasis classifier for papillary thyroid cancer. TCRdb used MiXCR to call clones anew from the PCR reads. These V and J calls originate from TCRdb's pipeline instead of the authors' own analysis. The profile shows around 65,000 clones, 13% to 15% of them singletons. The V and J genes are TRBV3-1 and TRBJ2-7, with D unresolved. This TCR was sampled from a male donor with papillary thyroid cancer or a benign thyroid nodule (not recorded which). Some clones in this sample may be carry-over from other donors' samples. Sequencing used blood. CDR3 amino acids: CASSGHTTYEQYF. The CDR3 DNA sequence: TGTGCCAGCAGCGGCCATACAACCTACGAGCAGTACTTC.